This T cell receptor (beta chain) was captured in a study of blood T cell repertoires in COVID-19. Study-level background: Whether acute or convalescent, the COVID-19 samples came from the United States, Italy and Spain. T cells, B-cell-depleted T cells, or PBMCs provided the cDNA or gDNA that served as material.

Original handling: Estimation of nucleated cell counts was performed using reference gene primer amplification. Profiled with immunoSEQ multiplex PCR; TCRdb holds only in-frame clones, not every one. The DNA was the basis for D and trimming; V, J and clone size are from that table. Among roughly 33,000 clones listed, 85% were seen once. Germline V CDR1 and CDR2: SGHVS, FQNEAQ. V lost 7 bases, J lost 1 base, and 16 bases lay in between. The CDR3 loop spans 15 amino acids. Sequenced sample: peripheral blood. The sequence was obtained from a human donor with acute or convalescent COVID-19. The donor label of this sample is uncertain. V gene TRBV7-8 combines with J gene TRBJ1-1; tentative D call: TRBD1 (6 bases). CDR3 sequence reads: CASTDLRGRNTEAFF. CDR3 DNA sequence: TGTGCCAGCACCGACTTGAGGGGGAGGAACACTGAAGCTTTCTTT. Combining the CDR3 with reference TRBV7-8 and TRBJ1-1 gives the whole variable domain GAGVSQSPRYKVAKRGQDVALRCDPISGHVSLFWYQQALGQGPEFLTYFQNEAQLDKSGLPSDRFFAERPEGSVSTLKIQRTQQEDSAVYLCASTDLRGRNTEAFFGQGTRLTVV.